The present T cell receptor (beta chain) was sequenced within a study of blood T cell repertoires in COVID-19. Study at large: Whether acute or convalescent, the COVID-19 samples came from the United States, Italy and Spain.

Per the original data handling: For nucleated cells, counts were estimated from reference gene primer amplification. Only in-frame clones appear in the TCRdb table, and some are missing; sequencing was by immunoSEQ multiplex PCR. That table supplies the V and J calls and clone size; D and trimming were determined from the DNA. The table records some 46,000 clones, over 70% of them present only once. This CDR3 region has 13 residues. Germline V gene data show CDR1 as MNHEY and CDR2 as SVGAGI. V shed 10 bases and J shed 2 bases, with 12 bases lying between them. Sequenced input: peripheral blood. The clonotype originates from a man aged 50 to 59 with acute or convalescent COVID-19. The V and J genes are TRBV6-5 and TRBJ1-5; possible D gene TRBD1, 6 bases. The CDR3 sequence is CANGGLGNQPQHF. The DNA of the CDR3 is TGTGCCAATGGGGGCCTGGGCAATCAGCCCCAGCATTTT.